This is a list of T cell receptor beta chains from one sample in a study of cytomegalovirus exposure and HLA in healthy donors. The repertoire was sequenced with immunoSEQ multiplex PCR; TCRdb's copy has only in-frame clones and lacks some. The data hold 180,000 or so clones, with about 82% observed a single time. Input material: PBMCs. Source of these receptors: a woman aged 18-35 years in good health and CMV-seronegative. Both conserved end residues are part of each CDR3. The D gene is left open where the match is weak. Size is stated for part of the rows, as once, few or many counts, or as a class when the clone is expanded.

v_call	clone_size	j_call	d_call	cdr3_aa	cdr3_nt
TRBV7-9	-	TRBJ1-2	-	CASSQPIQQGPYGYTF	TGTGCCAGCAGCCAACCTATACAACAGGGTCCCTATGGCTACACCTTC
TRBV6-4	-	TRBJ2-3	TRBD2	CASSPGLAGASDTQYF	TGTGCCAGCAGCCCGGGACTAGCGGGAGCTTCAGATACGCAGTATTTT
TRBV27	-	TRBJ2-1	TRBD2	CASSLNPGLLNEQFF	TGTGCCAGCAGTTTGAACCCGGGACTACTCAATGAGCAGTTCTTC
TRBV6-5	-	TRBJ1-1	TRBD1	CASFPPGQGAAFF	TGTGCCAGCTTCCCCCCCGGACAGGGGGCGGCTTTCTTT
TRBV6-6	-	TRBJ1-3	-	CASGHSDTSGNTIYF	TGTGCCAGCGGGCACAGTGATACTTCTGGAAACACCATATATTTT
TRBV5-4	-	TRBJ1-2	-	CASSSIQPGQEYTF	TGTGCCAGCAGCTCCATACAACCGGGACAAGAGTACACCTTC
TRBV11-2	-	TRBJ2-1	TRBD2	CASSPRGGRAHEQFF	TGTGCCAGCAGCCCCCGGGGCGGGAGGGCCCATGAGCAGTTCTTC
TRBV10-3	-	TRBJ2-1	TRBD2	CAISLNSGSTYNEQFF	TGTGCCATCAGTCTCAATAGCGGGAGTACCTACAATGAGCAGTTCTTC
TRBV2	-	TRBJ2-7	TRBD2	CASSEATSGLYEQYF	TGTGCCAGCAGTGAGGCGACTAGCGGCCTCTACGAGCAGTACTTC
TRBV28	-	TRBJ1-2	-	CASSFRQGDGYTF	TGTGCCAGCAGTTTTCGTCAGGGCGATGGCTACACCTTC
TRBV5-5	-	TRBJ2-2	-	CASSLAYPYGELFF	TGTGCCAGCAGCTTGGCCTACCCCTACGGGGAGCTGTTTTTT
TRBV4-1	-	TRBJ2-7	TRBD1	CASSQGRGTGAEEQYF	TGCGCCAGCAGCCAAGGCCGCGGGACAGGGGCTGAAGAGCAGTACTTC
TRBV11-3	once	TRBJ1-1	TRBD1	CASSLGQPVNAEAFF	TGTGCCAGCAGCTTGGGACAGCCGGTCAACGCTGAAGCTTTCTTT
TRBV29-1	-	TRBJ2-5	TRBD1	CSVVAQGAIETQYF	TGCAGCGTTGTCGCACAGGGGGCAATCGAGACCCAGTACTTC
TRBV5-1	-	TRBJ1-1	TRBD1	CASSTATGDLAFF	TGCGCCAGCAGTACCGCGACAGGGGACCTTGCTTTCTTT
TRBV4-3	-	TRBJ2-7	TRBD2	CASSPFSGKGYEQYF	TGCGCCAGCAGCCCGTTTAGCGGGAAAGGCTACGAGCAGTACTTC
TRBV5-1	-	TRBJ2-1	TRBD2	CASSPELAGGPMNEQFF	TGCGCCAGCAGCCCCGAACTAGCGGGAGGGCCTATGAATGAGCAGTTCTTC
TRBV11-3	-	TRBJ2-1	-	CASSLNYVGEQFF	TGTGCCAGCAGCTTAAATTACGTCGGTGAGCAGTTCTTC
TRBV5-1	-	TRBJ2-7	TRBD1	CASSLGGTGGYEQYF	TGCGCCAGCAGCTTAGGTGGGACAGGGGGCTACGAGCAGTACTTC
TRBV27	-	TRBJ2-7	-	CASSLLGSPTYEQYF	TGTGCCAGCAGTTTACTCGGGAGTCCCACCTACGAGCAGTACTTC
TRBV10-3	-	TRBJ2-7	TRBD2	CASGGSPYEQYF	TGTGCCTCCGGCGGGAGCCCCTACGAGCAGTACTTC
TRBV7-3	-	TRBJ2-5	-	CASSLVEQGAGETQYF	TGTGCCAGCAGCTTAGTAGAACAGGGTGCAGGGGAGACCCAGTACTTC
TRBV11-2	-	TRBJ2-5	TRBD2	CASSLDPAGEEETQYF	TGTGCCAGCAGCCTAGATCCAGCGGGAGAGGAAGAGACCCAGTACTTC
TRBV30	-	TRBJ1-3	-	CARSVLENTIYF	TGTGCCCGGAGTGTACTAGAGAACACCATATATTTT
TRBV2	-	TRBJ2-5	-	CASSRDFQETQYF	TGTGCCAGTTCCCGGGACTTCCAAGAGACCCAGTACTTC
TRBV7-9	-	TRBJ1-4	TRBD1	CAIGQGAQIRGEKLFF	TGTGCCATCGGACAGGGGGCGCAAATTCGCGGTGAAAAACTGTTTTTT
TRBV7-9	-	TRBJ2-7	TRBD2	CASSLRTSGNYEQYF	TGTGCCAGCAGCCTACGGACTAGCGGGAACTACGAGCAGTACTTC